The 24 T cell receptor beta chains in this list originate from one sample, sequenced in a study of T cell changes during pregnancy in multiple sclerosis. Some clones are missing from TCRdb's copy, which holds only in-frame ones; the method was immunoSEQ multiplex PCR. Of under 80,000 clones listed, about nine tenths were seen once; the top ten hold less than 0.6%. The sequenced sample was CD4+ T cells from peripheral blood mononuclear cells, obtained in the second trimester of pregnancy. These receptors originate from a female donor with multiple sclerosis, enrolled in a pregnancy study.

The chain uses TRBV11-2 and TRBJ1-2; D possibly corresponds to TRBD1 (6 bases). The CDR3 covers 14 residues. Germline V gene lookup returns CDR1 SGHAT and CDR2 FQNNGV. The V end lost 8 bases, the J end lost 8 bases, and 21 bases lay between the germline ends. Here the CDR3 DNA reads TGTGCCAGCGAATCAGGGGTGCGTTTGGGGGGCTACACCTTC. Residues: CASESGVRLGGYTF.

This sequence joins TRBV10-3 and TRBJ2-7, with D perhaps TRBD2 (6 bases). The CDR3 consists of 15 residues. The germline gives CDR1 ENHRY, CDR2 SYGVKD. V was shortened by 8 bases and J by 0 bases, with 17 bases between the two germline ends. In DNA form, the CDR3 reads TGTGCCATCTCAGATAGGGACTCGAGCTCCTACGAGCAGTACTTC. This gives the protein CAISDRDSSSYEQYF.

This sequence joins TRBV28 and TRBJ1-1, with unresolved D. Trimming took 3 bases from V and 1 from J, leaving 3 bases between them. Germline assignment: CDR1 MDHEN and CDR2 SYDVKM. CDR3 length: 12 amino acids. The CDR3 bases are TGTGCCAGCAGTTTTCAGAACACTGAAGCTTTCTTT. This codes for CASSFQNTEAFF.

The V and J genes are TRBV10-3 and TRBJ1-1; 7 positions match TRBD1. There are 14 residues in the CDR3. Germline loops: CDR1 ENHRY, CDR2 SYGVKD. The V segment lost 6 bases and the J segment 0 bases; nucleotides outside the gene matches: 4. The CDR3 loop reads CAIRSQGLNTEAFF. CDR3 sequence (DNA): TGTGCCATCAGGTCACAGGGGTTGAACACTGAAGCTTTCTTT.

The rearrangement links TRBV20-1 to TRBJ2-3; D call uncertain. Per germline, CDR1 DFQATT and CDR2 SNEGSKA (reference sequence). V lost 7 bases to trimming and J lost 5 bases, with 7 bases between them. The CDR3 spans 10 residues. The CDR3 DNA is TGCAGTGTTTCAATAGATACGCAGTATTTT. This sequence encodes CSVSIDTQYF.

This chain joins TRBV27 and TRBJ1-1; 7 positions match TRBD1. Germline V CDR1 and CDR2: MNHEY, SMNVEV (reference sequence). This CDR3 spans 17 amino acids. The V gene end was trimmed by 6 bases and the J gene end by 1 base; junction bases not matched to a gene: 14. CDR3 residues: CASSSRPPGQRNTEAFF. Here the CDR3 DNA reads TGTGCCAGCAGCTCCCGTCCTCCGGGACAGAGGAACACTGAAGCTTTCTTT.

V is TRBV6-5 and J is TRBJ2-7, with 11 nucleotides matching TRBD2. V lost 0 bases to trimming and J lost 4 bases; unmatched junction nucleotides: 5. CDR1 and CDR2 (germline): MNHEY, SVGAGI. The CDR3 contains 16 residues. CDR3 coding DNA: TGTGCCAGCAGTTACTCGCGGCTAGCGGGAGGATACGAGCAGTACTTC. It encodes CASSYSRLAGGYEQYF.

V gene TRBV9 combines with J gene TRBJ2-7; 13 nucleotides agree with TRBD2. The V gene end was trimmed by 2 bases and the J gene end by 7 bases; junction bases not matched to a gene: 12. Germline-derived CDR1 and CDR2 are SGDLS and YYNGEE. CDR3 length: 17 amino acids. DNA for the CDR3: TGTGCCAGCAGCGTTGCGGCGTGGACTAGCGGGAGCAGGGAGCAGTACTTC. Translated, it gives CASSVAAWTSGSREQYF.

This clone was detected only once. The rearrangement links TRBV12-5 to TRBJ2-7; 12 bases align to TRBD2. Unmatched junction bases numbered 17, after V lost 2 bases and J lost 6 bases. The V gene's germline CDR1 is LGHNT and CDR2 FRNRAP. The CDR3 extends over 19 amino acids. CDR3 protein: CASGLFPLLAGGPPFEQYF. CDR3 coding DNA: TGTGCTAGTGGTTTGTTCCCACTACTAGCGGGGGGCCCCCCCTTCGAGCAGTACTTC. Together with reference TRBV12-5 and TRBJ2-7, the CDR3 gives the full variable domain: DARVTQTPRHKVTEMGQEVTMRCQPILGHNTVFWYRQTMMQGLELLAYFRNRAPLDDSGMPKDRFSAEMPDATLATLKIQPSEPRDSAVYFCASGLFPLLAGGPPFEQYFGPGTRLTVT.

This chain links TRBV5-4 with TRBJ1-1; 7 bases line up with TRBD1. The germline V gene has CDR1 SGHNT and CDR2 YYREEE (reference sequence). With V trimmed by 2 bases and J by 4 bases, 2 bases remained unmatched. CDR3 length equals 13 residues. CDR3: CASSFRDSTEAFF. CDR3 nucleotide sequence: TGTGCCAGCAGCTTCCGGGACAGCACTGAAGCTTTCTTT. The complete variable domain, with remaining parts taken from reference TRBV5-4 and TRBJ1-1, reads ETGVTQSPTHLIKTRGQQVTLRCSSQSGHNTVSWYQQALGQGPQFIFQYYREEENGRGNFPPRFSGLQFPNYSSELNVNALELDDSALYLCASSFRDSTEAFFGQGTRLTVV.

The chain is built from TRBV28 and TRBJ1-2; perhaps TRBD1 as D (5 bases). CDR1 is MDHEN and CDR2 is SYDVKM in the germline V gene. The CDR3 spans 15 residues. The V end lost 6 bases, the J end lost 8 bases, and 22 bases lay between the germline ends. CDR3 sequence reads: CASSQGAIRSEGYTF. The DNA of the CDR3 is TGTGCCAGCAGCCAAGGGGCTATTAGATCGGAGGGCTACACCTTC.

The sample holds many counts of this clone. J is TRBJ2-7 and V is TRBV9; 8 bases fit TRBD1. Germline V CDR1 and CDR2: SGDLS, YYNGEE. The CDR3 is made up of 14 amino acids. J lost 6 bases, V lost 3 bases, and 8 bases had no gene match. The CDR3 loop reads CASSGGQGGGEQYF. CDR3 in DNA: TGTGCCAGCAGCGGCGGACAGGGCGGAGGCGAGCAGTACTTC.

This CDR3 is CASSLSSSAGFYNSPLHF. DNA for the CDR3: TGTGCCAGCAGTTTATCCTCCTCGGCGGGCTTCTATAATTCACCCCTCCACTTT. This chain connects TRBV27 to TRBJ1-6; the D is unclear. CDR1 and CDR2 from the germline V gene are MNHEY and SMNVEV (reference sequence). The germline V and J ends were trimmed by 0 bases and 3 bases, with 15 bases remaining between them. This CDR3 is built from 18 residues.

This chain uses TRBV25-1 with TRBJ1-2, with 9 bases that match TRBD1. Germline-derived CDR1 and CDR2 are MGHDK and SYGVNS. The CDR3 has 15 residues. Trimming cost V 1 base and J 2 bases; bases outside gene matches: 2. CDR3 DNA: TGTGCCAGCAGTGAATTGGGACAGGGAAACTATGGCTACACCTTC. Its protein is CASSELGQGNYGYTF.

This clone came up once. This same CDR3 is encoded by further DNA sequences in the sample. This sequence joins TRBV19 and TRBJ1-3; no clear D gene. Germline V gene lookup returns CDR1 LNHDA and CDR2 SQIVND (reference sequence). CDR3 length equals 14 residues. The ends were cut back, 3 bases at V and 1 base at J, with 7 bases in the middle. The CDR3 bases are TGTGCCAGTAGTATTGGAGGGTCTGGAAACACCATATATTTT. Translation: CASSIGGSGNTIYF.

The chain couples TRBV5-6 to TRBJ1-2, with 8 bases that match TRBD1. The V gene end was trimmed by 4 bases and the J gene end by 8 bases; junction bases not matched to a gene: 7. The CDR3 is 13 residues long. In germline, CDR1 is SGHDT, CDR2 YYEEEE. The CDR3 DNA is TGTGCCAGCAGCCGCCAGGGGGCTAGAGGCTACACCTTC. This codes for CASSRQGARGYTF.

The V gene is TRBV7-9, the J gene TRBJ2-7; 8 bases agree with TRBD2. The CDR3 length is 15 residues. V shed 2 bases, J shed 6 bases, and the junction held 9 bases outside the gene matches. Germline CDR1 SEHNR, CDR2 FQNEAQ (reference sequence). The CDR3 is CASSLWSGGIFEQYF. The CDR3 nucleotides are TGTGCCAGCAGCTTATGGAGCGGGGGCATTTTCGAGCAGTACTTC.

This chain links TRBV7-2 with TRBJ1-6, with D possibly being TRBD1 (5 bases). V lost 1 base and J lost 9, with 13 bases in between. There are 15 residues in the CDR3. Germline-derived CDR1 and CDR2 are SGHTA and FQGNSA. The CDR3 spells CASSLEYGASSPLHF. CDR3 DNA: TGTGCCAGCAGCTTAGAATATGGGGCATCTTCACCCCTCCACTTT.

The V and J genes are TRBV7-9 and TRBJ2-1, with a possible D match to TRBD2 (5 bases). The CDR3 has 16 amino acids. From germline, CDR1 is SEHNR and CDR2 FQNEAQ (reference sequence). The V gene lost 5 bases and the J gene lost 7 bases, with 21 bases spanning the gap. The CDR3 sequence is CASSPLPWSTGNEQFF. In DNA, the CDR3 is TGTGCCAGCAGCCCCCTCCCGTGGAGCACGGGAAATGAGCAGTTCTTC.

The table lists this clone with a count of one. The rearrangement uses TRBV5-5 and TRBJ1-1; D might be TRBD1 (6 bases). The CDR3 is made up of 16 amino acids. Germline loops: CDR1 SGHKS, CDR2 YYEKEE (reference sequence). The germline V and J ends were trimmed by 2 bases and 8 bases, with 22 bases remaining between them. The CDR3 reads CASSFVQVRVGQEAFF. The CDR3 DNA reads TGTGCCAGCAGCTTTGTGCAGGTGCGGGTGGGACAAGAAGCTTTCTTT.

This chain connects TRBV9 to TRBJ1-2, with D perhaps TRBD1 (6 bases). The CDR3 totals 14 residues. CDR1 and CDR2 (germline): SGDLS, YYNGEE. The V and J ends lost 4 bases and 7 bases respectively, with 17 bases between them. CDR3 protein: CASSSSGAPRGYTF. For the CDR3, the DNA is TGTGCCAGCAGCTCCTCAGGGGCTCCGCGTGGCTACACCTTC.

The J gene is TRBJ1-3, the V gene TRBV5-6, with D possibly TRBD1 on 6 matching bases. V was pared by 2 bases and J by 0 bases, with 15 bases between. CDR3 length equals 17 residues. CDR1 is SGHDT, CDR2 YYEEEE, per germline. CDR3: CASSFRGSGVSGNTIYF. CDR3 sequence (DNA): TGTGCCAGCAGCTTCAGGGGCAGCGGGGTCTCTGGAAACACCATATATTTT.

CDR3 nucleotides: TGTGCCAGCAGCTTAGGGCAGGGCAGCTACAATGAGCAGTTCTTC. Protein product: CASSLGQGSYNEQFF. J is TRBJ2-1 and V is TRBV7-8, with a tentative D call TRBD1 (5 bases). The CDR3 consists of 15 residues. Deletions cut 1 base from V and 3 bases from J, with 10 bases between. Germline-derived CDR1 and CDR2 are SGHVS and FQNEAQ.

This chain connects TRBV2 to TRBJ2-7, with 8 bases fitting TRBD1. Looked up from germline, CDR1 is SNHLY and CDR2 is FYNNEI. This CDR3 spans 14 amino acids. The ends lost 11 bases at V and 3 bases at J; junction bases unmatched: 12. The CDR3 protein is CAGNPGGLLYEQYF. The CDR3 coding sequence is TGTGCCGGAAACCCAGGGGGCCTACTCTACGAGCAGTACTTC.